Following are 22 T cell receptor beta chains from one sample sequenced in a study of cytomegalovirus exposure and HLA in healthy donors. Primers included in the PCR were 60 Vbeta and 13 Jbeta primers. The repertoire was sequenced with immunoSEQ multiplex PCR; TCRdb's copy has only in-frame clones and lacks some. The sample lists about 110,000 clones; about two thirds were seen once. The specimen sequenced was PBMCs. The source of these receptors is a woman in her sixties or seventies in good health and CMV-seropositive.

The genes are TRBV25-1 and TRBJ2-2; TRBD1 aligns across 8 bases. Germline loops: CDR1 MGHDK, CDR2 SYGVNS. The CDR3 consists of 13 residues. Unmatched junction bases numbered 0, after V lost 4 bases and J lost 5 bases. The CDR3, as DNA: TGTGCCAGCAGTGGACAGGGGACCGGGGAGCTGTTTTTT. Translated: CASSGQGTGELFF.

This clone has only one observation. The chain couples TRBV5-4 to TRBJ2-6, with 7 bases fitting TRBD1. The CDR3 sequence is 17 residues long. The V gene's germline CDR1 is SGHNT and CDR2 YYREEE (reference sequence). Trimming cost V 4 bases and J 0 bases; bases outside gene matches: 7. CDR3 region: CASSLRTGNSGANVLTF. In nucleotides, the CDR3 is TGTGCCAGCAGCCTAAGGACAGGTAACTCTGGGGCCAACGTCCTGACTTTC.

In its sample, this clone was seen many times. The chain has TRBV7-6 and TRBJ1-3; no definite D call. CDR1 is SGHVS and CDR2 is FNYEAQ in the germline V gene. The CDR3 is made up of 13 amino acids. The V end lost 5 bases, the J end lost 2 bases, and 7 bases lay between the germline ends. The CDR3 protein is CASSPSPGNTIYF. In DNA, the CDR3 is TGTGCCAGCAGCCCCTCCCCTGGAAACACCATATATTTT.

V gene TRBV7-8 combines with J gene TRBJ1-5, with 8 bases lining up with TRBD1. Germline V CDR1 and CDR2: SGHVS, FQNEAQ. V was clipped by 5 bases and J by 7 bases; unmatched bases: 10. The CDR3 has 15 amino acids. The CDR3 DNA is TGTGCCAGCAGCCCAGGGGGCTTAATCCGGCAGCCCCAGCATTTT. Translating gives CASSPGGLIRQPQHF.

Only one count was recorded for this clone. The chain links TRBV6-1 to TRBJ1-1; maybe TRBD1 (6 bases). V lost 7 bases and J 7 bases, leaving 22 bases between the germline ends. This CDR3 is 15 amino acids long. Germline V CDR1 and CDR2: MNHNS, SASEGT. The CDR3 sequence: CASIRGGAGGSEAFF. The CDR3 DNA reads TGTGCCAGCATCAGAGGGGGGGCTGGGGGTAGTGAAGCTTTCTTT.

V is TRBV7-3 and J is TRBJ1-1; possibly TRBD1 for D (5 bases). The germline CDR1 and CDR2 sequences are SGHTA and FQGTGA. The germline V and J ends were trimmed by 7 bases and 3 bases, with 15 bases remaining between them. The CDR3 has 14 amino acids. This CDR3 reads CASKEGVSDTEAFF. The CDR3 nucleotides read TGTGCCAGCAAGGAAGGGGTCTCCGACACTGAAGCTTTCTTT.

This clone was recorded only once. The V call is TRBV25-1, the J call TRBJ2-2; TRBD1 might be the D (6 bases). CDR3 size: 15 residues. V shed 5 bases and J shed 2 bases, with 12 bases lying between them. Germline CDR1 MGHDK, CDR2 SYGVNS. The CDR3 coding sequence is TGTGCCAGCAGTCCGAGGGGGTTCAACACCGGGGAGCTGTTTTTT. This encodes CASSPRGFNTGELFF.

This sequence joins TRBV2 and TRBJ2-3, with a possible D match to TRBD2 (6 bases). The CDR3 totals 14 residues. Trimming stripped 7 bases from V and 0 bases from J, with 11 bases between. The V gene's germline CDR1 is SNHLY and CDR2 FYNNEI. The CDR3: CASKELASTDTQYF. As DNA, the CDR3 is TGTGCCAGCAAAGAGCTAGCGAGCACAGATACGCAGTATTTT.

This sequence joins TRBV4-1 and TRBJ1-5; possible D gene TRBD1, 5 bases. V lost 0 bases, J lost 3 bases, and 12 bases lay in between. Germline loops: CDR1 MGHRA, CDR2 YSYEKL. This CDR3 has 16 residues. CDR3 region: CASSQDGGTDNQPQHF. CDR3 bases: TGCGCCAGCAGCCAAGATGGGGGGACGGACAATCAGCCCCAGCATTTT.

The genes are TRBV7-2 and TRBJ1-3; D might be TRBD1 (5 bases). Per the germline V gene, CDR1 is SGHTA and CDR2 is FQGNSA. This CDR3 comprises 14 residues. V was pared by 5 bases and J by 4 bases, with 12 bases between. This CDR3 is CASSGGNRGNTIYF. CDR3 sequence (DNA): TGTGCCAGCAGCGGGGGGAATCGGGGAAACACCATATATTTT.

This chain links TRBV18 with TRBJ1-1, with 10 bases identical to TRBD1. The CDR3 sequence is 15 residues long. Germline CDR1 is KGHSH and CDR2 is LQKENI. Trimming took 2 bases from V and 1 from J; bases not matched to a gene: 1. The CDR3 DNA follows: TGTGCCAGCTCACCAAGGACAGGGGGGAACACTGAAGCTTTCTTT. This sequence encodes CASSPRTGGNTEAFF.

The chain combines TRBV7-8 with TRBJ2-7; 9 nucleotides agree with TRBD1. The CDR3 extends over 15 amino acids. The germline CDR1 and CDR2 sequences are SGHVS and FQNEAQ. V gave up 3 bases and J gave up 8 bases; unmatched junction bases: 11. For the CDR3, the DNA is TGTGCCAGCAGCTTTCGAGATCAACAGGGGGCCCAGCAGTACTTC. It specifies CASSFRDQQGAQQYF.

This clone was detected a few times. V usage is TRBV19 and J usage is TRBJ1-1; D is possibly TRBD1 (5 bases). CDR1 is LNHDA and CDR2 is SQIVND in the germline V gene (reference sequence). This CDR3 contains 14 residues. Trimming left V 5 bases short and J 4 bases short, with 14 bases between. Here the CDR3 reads CASSGGQGSTEAFF. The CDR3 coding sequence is TGTGCCAGTAGTGGTGGTCAGGGTAGCACTGAAGCTTTCTTT.

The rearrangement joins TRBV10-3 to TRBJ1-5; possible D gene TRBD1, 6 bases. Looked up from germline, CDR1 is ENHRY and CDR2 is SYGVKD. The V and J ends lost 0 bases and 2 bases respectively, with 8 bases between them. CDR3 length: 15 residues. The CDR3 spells CAISESNRGNQPQHF. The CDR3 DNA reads TGTGCCATCAGTGAGTCGAACAGGGGCAATCAGCCCCAGCATTTT.

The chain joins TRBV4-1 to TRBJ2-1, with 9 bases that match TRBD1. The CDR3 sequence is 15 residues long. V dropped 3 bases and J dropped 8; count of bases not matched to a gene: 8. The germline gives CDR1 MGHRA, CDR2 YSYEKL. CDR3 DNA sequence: TGCGCCAGCAGCCAGCCCCGGGACAGGGCCCATGAGCAGTTCTTC. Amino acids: CASSQPRDRAHEQFF.

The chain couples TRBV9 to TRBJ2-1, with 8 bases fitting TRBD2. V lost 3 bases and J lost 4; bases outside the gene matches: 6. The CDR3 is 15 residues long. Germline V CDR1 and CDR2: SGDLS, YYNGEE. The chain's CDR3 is CASSGLTGGYNEQFF. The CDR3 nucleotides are TGTGCCAGCAGCGGACTAACGGGGGGGTACAATGAGCAGTTCTTC.

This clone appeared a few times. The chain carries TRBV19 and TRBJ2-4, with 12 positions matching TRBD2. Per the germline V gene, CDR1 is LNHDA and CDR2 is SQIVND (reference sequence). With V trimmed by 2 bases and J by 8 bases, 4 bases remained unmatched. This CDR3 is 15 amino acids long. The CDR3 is CASSIRTSGVDIQYF. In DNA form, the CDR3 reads TGTGCCAGTAGTATACGGACTAGCGGGGTGGACATTCAGTACTTC.

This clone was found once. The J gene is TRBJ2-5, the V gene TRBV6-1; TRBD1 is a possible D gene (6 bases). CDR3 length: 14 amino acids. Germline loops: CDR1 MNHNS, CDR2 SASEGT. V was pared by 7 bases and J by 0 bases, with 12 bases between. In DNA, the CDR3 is TGTGCCAGCACTAAGGACAGAAACCAAGAGACCCAGTACTTC. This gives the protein CASTKDRNQETQYF.

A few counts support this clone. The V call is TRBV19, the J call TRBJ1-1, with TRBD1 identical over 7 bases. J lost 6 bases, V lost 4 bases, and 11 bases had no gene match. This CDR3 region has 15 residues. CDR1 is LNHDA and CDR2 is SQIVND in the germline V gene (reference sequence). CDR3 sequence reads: CASSTLDRVSAEAFF. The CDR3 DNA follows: TGTGCCAGTAGTACCCTAGACAGGGTAAGTGCTGAAGCTTTCTTT. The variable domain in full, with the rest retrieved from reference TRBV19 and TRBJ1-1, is DGGITQSPKYLFRKEGQNVTLSCEQNLNHDAMYWYRQDPGQGLRLIYYSQIVNDFQKGDIAEGYSVSREKKESFPLTVTSAQKNPTAFYLCASSTLDRVSAEAFFGQGTRLTVV.

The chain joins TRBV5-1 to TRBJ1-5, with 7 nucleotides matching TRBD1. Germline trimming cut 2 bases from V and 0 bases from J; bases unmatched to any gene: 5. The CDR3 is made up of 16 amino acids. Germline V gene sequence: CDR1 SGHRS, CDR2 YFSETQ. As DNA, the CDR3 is TGCGCCAGCAGCTTACAGGGGCCGAATAGCAATCAGCCCCAGCATTTT. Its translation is CASSLQGPNSNQPQHF.

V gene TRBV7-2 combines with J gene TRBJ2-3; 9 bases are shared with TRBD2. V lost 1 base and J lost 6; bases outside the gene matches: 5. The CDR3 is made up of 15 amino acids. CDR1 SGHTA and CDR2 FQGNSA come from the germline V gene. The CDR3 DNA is TGTGCCAGCAGCTTAGTTTTTAGCGGGGGTGATACGCAGTATTTT. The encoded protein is CASSLVFSGGDTQYF.

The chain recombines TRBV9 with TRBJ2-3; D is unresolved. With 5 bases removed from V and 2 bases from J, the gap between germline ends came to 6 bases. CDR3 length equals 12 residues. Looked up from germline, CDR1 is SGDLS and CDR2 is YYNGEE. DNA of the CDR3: TGTGCCAGCAGTCAAATCACAGATACGCAGTATTTT. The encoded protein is CASSQITDTQYF.